This T cell receptor beta chain derives from a study of blood T cell repertoires in COVID-19. Patients of the Seattle cohort, enrolled during active infection, were followed longitudinally. V dropped 3 bases and J dropped 3 bases, with 18 bases sitting between them. This CDR3 is 16 amino acids long. The germline gives CDR1 SQVTM, CDR2 ANQGSEA. Only one count was recorded for this clone. How the authors handled the data: From reference gene primer amplification, estimates of nucleated cell counts were derived. Sequencing was performed with immunoSEQ multiplex PCR; in TCRdb, only in-frame clones are kept and a portion is missing. The V and J calls and clone size come from that table; D and trimming were worked out from the DNA. The repertoire consists of under 110,000 clones, with less than 80% occurring once and the leading ten covering 6.2%.

This sequence joins TRBV29-1 and TRBJ2-1; a possible D gene is TRBD2 (7 bases). This clonotype originated in an elderly man with COVID-19, enrolled during active disease. Specimen: peripheral blood. CDR3 sequence: CSVDQRDIRLYNEQFF. CDR3 coding DNA: TGCAGCGTTGATCAGCGGGACATCCGGCTCTACAATGAGCAGTTCTTC.